This T cell receptor (beta chain) was identified in a study of identical twins. Template switching (which added a universal primer site) was used, and cDNA carried unique molecular identifiers. MiXCR, run by TCRdb on the 5' RACE reads, gives a single entry per CDR3 protein. Altogether hundreds of thousands of distinct CDR3 sequences are present, 8.5% to 9.5% being singletons, with the ten largest covering 0.85% to 1%. Whole-study results and caveats: The degree of excess twin sharing was weaker in beta out-of-frame sequences.

Donors uniformly comprised healthy Caucasians. This clonotype was detected only a few times. Its specificity is unknown. Germline values: CDR1 KGHDR, CDR2 SFDVKD. Trimming took 9 bases from V and 5 from J, leaving 12 bases between them. This CDR3 is built from 13 residues. These sequences were also reported in another study, on yellow fever vaccine responses in identical twins.

The source is a young woman in good health. The J gene is TRBJ2-2, the V gene TRBV24-1; TRBD1 is a possible D gene (5 bases). The specimen sequenced was PBMCs. As DNA, the CDR3 is TGTGCCACCCATGACAGAACAACCGGGGAGCTGTTTTTT. It translates to CATHDRTTGELFF.